These T cell receptor beta chains were read from a single sample in a study of cytomegalovirus exposure and HLA in healthy donors. TCRdb's copy holds only in-frame clones and misses some; the assay was immunoSEQ multiplex PCR. The sample has about 120,000 clones, 15% to 19% seen once. The sequenced sample consisted of PBMCs. Every receptor here comes from a young woman in good health and CMV-seronegative. CDR3s include the opening cysteine and the closing phenylalanine or tryptophan. The D gene is left open where the match is weak. The size entry is marked missing in some rows and otherwise reads once, few, many or a size class.

J: TRBJ1-1
D: NA
V: TRBV5-4
size: few
DNA: TGTGCCAGCAGCTTCGAGAAGAACACTGAAGCTTTCTTT
CDR3: CASSFEKNTEAFF

J: TRBJ2-7
D: TRBD1
V: TRBV13
size: few
DNA: TGTGCCAGCAGCGGACAGGGCTACGAGCAGTACTTC
CDR3: CASSGQGYEQYF

J: TRBJ2-7
D: NA
V: TRBV6-6
size: few
DNA: TGTGCCAGCAGTTATGGGCAGGGCGTGGACGAGCAGTACTTC
CDR3: CASSYGQGVDEQYF

J: TRBJ2-3
D: NA
V: TRBV6-4
size: NA
DNA: TGTGCCAGCAGTGCGGACTCGACACTTACAGATACGCAGTATTTT
CDR3: CASSADSTLTDTQYF

J: TRBJ1-4
D: NA
V: TRBV6-5
size: few
DNA: TGTGCCAGCAGTTACGACAGGGAAAAACTGTTTTTT
CDR3: CASSYDREKLFF

J: TRBJ2-3
D: NA
V: TRBV29-1
size: NA
DNA: TGCAGCGCCCCACAGGGAGATACGCAGTATTTT
CDR3: CSAPQGDTQYF

J: TRBJ2-1
D: TRBD2
V: TRBV7-2
size: NA
DNA: TGTGCCAGCAGCTTAGGTAGCGGGGGGCCCATGGATGAGCAGTTCTTC
CDR3: CASSLGSGGPMDEQFF

J: TRBJ2-5
D: NA
V: TRBV9
size: few
DNA: TGTGCCAGCAGCCACCCCGGGGAGCAAGAGACCCAGTACTTC
CDR3: CASSHPGEQETQYF

J: TRBJ2-1
D: NA
V: TRBV5-8
size: few
DNA: TGTGCCAGCAGCTTGGGTCTACTCTACAATGAGCAGTTCTTC
CDR3: CASSLGLLYNEQFF

J: TRBJ1-1
D: TRBD1
V: TRBV7-3
size: NA
DNA: TGTGCCAGCAGCGACGGACAGGGCGGGAGGGCTGAAGCTTTCTTT
CDR3: CASSDGQGGRAEAFF

J: TRBJ1-1
D: NA
V: TRBV7-3
size: NA
DNA: TGTGCCAGCAGCTTACAGGCGAACACTGAAGCTTTCTTT
CDR3: CASSLQANTEAFF

J: TRBJ1-2
D: TRBD1
V: TRBV18
size: NA
DNA: TGTGCCAGCTCAACCTCCTCCGGGACAGGGTCGGACACCTTC
CDR3: CASSTSSGTGSDTF

J: TRBJ1-1
D: NA
V: TRBV7-9
size: NA
DNA: TGTGCCAGCAGGTTACAGGGATTAACTGAAGCTTTCTTT
CDR3: CASRLQGLTEAFF

J: TRBJ1-1
D: NA
V: TRBV7-9
size: few
DNA: TGTGCCAGCAGCTTAGTGCAGGACTCTGAAGCTTTCTTT
CDR3: CASSLVQDSEAFF

J: TRBJ2-1
D: TRBD2
V: TRBV10-2
size: few
DNA: TGCGCCAGCAGTTCTAGGACTAGCGGGAGGGACAATGAGCAGTTCTTC
CDR3: CASSSRTSGRDNEQFF

J: TRBJ1-5
D: NA
V: TRBV30
size: NA
DNA: TGTGCCTGGAGTCGGTGGGGAGGAAGTAATCAGCCCCAGCATTTT
CDR3: CAWSRWGGSNQPQHF

J: TRBJ1-1
D: NA
V: TRBV7-9
size: few
DNA: TGTGCCAGCAGCTTAGTCCCAGGGCCTCTGGTGAGCACTGAAGCTTTCTTT
CDR3: CASSLVPGPLVSTEAFF

J: TRBJ2-7
D: TRBD2
V: TRBV6-1
size: NA
DNA: TGTGCCAGCAGTGAAGGAGCTAGCGGGCGGTACGAGCAGTACTTC
CDR3: CASSEGASGRYEQYF

J: TRBJ1-6
D: TRBD1
V: TRBV5-1
size: NA
DNA: TGCGCCAGCAGCTTGGCCGGGACAGGGTATTCACCCCTCCACTTT
CDR3: CASSLAGTGYSPLHF

J: TRBJ1-1
D: NA
V: TRBV10-3
size: NA
DNA: TGTGCCATCAGTGACCCTAGGACAGCTCCCACTGAAGCTTTCTTT
CDR3: CAISDPRTAPTEAFF

J: TRBJ2-1
D: TRBD2
V: TRBV6-4
size: many
DNA: TGTGCCAGCAGTGTAGGCGGACTAGACTACAATGAGCAGTTCTTC
CDR3: CASSVGGLDYNEQFF

J: TRBJ2-7
D: TRBD1
V: TRBV9
size: few
DNA: TGTGCCAGCAGCGGGACAGGTCCCGAGCAGTACTTC
CDR3: CASSGTGPEQYF

J: TRBJ2-5
D: TRBD2
V: TRBV5-1
size: NA
DNA: TGCGCCAGCAGCTTTACCCCCGGGACTAGCGGGAGGGCGTTGGAGACCCAGTACTTC
CDR3: CASSFTPGTSGRALETQYF

J: TRBJ2-7
D: NA
V: TRBV12-2
size: few
DNA: TGTGCAAGTCGCGGACTTGCCCCCTCCTACGAGCAGTACTTC
CDR3: CASRGLAPSYEQYF

J: TRBJ1-5
D: TRBD1
V: TRBV2
size: NA
DNA: TGTGCCAGCAGTGGGGAAGGGGGCAAGATTCAGCCCCAGCATTTT
CDR3: CASSGEGGKIQPQHF

J: TRBJ1-1
D: NA
V: TRBV30
size: NA
DNA: TGTGCCTGGGCCAGGGACATGAACACTGAAGCTTTCTTT
CDR3: CAWARDMNTEAFF

J: TRBJ2-2
D: NA
V: TRBV7-2
size: NA
DNA: TGTGCCAGCAGCTTAGTAGGCAGGGGTATCGGGGAGCTGTTTTTT
CDR3: CASSLVGRGIGELFF

J: TRBJ2-2
D: NA
V: TRBV10-3
size: NA
DNA: TGTGCCATCAGTGGCGACAGGAACACCGGGGAGCTGTTTTTT
CDR3: CAISGDRNTGELFF

J: TRBJ2-7
D: NA
V: TRBV7-6
size: NA
DNA: TGTGCCAGCAGCTTAGAGATGGACAGCTCCTACGAGCAGTACTTC
CDR3: CASSLEMDSSYEQYF

J: TRBJ2-7
D: TRBD2
V: TRBV7-2
size: NA
DNA: TGTGCCAGCAGCTTAAGTCCGGCTAGCGGGGTCTACGAGCAGTACTTC
CDR3: CASSLSPASGVYEQYF

J: TRBJ2-2
D: TRBD1
V: TRBV25-1
size: few
DNA: TGTGCCAGCAGTGAATTGGGGACAGGTGGGGAGCTGTTTTTT
CDR3: CASSELGTGGELFF

J: TRBJ1-1
D: TRBD1
V: TRBV5-1
size: NA
DNA: TGCGCCAGCAGCGCGGACAGGGGCAACACTGAAGCTTTCTTT
CDR3: CASSADRGNTEAFF

J: TRBJ2-7
D: TRBD1
V: TRBV7-9
size: NA
DNA: TGTGCCAGCAGCTTAGCTACAGGGGGCCACGAGCAGTACTTC
CDR3: CASSLATGGHEQYF

J: TRBJ1-1
D: TRBD1
V: TRBV30
size: NA
DNA: TGTGCCTGGGGAGACAGGGGCACTGAAGCTTTCTTT
CDR3: CAWGDRGTEAFF

J: TRBJ1-1
D: TRBD1
V: TRBV4-2
size: few
DNA: TGTGCCAGCAGCCAAGAGGGACAGACTGAAGCTTTCTTT
CDR3: CASSQEGQTEAFF

J: TRBJ1-2
D: TRBD1
V: TRBV5-6
size: few
DNA: TGTGCCAGCAGCCCAGGGGGGAACTATGGCTACACCTTC
CDR3: CASSPGGNYGYTF

J: TRBJ2-3
D: TRBD1
V: TRBV5-1
size: NA
DNA: TGCGCCAGCAGCTTGGGGGACAGGGGCACAGATACGCAGTATTTT
CDR3: CASSLGDRGTDTQYF

J: TRBJ1-1
D: NA
V: TRBV5-1
size: NA
DNA: TGCGCCAGCAGCTTGTGGGGGGAAGGCACTGAAGCTTTCTTT
CDR3: CASSLWGEGTEAFF

J: TRBJ2-5
D: NA
V: TRBV28
size: few
DNA: TGTGCCAGCAGTTTTAAAGGGGGAAGGGGGATGGAGACCCAGTACTTC
CDR3: CASSFKGGRGMETQYF

J: TRBJ1-3
D: NA
V: TRBV7-9
size: NA
DNA: TGTGCCAGCCCAGGGCCGACAAACACCATATATTTT
CDR3: CASPGPTNTIYF

J: TRBJ2-2
D: TRBD1
V: TRBV7-2
size: few
DNA: TGTGCCAGCAGCTTAGCCCCGGGACAGGGCTACACCGGGGAGCTGTTTTTT
CDR3: CASSLAPGQGYTGELFF

J: TRBJ1-6
D: TRBD1
V: TRBV19
size: NA
DNA: TGTGCCAGTAGTATCTTTCGGGGACAGTCGGCGCATTCACCCCTCCACTTT
CDR3: CASSIFRGQSAHSPLHF

J: TRBJ2-1
D: TRBD2
V: TRBV2
size: NA
DNA: TGTGCCAGCAGAGAACCGGGACTAGCGGGGGTCAATGAGCAGTTCTTC
CDR3: CASREPGLAGVNEQFF

J: TRBJ2-3
D: NA
V: TRBV6-1
size: NA
DNA: TGTGCCAGCAGTGAATCAGGATGGGACACTCATACGCAGTATTTT
CDR3: CASSESGWDTHTQYF

J: TRBJ2-7
D: TRBD2
V: TRBV6-5
size: NA
DNA: TGTGCCAGCAGTTACTCACTAGCGGGGGCGAGGGAGCAGTACTTC
CDR3: CASSYSLAGAREQYF

J: TRBJ1-3
D: NA
V: TRBV5-1
size: NA
DNA: TGCGCCAGCAAGCTGGCGGGGACTGGAAACACCATATATTTT
CDR3: CASKLAGTGNTIYF

J: TRBJ2-7
D: TRBD1
V: TRBV9
size: NA
DNA: TGTGCCAGCAGCGTTACAGGGGTTCGGGCGAGCGAGCAGTACTTC
CDR3: CASSVTGVRASEQYF

J: TRBJ2-1
D: TRBD2
V: TRBV5-1
size: NA
DNA: TGCGCCAGCAGCTTTGGACTAGCGGTCTACAATGAGCAGTTCTTC
CDR3: CASSFGLAVYNEQFF

J: TRBJ1-6
D: TRBD1
V: TRBV19
size: NA
DNA: TGTGCCAGTATGGAGGGGGCGCCTAATTCACCCCTCCACTTT
CDR3: CASMEGAPNSPLHF

J: TRBJ1-2
D: TRBD1
V: TRBV19
size: NA
DNA: TGTGCCAGTAGTATGGTTGGACAGGGGCACGGCTACACCTTC
CDR3: CASSMVGQGHGYTF

J: TRBJ1-2
D: TRBD1
V: TRBV2
size: NA
DNA: TGTGCCAGCAGTGATGGGACAGGGGCAGTGGTTGGCTACACCTTC
CDR3: CASSDGTGAVVGYTF

J: TRBJ1-5
D: NA
V: TRBV7-9
size: few
DNA: TGTGCCAGCAGCTTAGGAGGGACAAAATATCAGCCCCAGCATTTT
CDR3: CASSLGGTKYQPQHF

J: TRBJ2-3
D: TRBD2
V: TRBV30
size: NA
DNA: TGTGCCTGGAGTCACAGCGGGGGGACAGATACGCAGTATTTT
CDR3: CAWSHSGGTDTQYF

J: TRBJ1-1
D: NA
V: TRBV18
size: NA
DNA: TGTGCCAGCTCGGTAACAGGGAACACTGAAGCTTTCTTT
CDR3: CASSVTGNTEAFF

J: TRBJ2-2
D: TRBD2
V: TRBV29-1
size: few
DNA: TGCAGCGTTGCTCGCCCGGGACTAGCGGGGGGGCAACCGGGGGAGCTGTTTTTT
CDR3: CSVARPGLAGGQPGELFF